This TCR beta chain was sequenced during a study of memory CD4+ T cells and cytomegalovirus serostatus. General study points: Of 150 to 200 reported CMV TCRbeta sequences, around 63 were found in memory CD4+ repertoires.

Single viable CD3+CD4+CD8-CD45RO+ cells were sorted as the memory CD4+ T cells. Sequencing used immunoSEQ multiplex PCR; TCRdb keeps in-frame clones, though not all of them. The sample has about 54,000 clones, around 77% seen once. The CDR3 is 16 residues long. Germline V gene lookup returns CDR1 SGHAT and CDR2 FQNNGV. Trimming stripped 5 bases from V and 1 base from J, with 12 bases between. Turning to this clone: No antigen is known for it.

This chain connects TRBV11-2 to TRBJ2-6; perhaps TRBD1 as D (6 bases). The receptor was derived from an adult in good health and CMV-seronegative. Sequences were obtained from memory CD4+ T cells from blood. The CDR3 loop reads CASSRSQGSGANVLTF. In DNA form, the CDR3 reads TGTGCCAGCAGCCGTTCACAGGGTTCTGGGGCCAACGTCCTGACTTTC. The whole variable domain, filled in from reference TRBV11-2 and TRBJ2-6, reads EAGVAQSPRYKIIEKRQSVAFWCNPISGHATLYWYQQILGQGPKLLIQFQNNGVVDDSQLPKDRFSAERLKGVDSTLKIQPAKLEDSAVYLCASSRSQGSGANVLTFGAGSRLTVL.